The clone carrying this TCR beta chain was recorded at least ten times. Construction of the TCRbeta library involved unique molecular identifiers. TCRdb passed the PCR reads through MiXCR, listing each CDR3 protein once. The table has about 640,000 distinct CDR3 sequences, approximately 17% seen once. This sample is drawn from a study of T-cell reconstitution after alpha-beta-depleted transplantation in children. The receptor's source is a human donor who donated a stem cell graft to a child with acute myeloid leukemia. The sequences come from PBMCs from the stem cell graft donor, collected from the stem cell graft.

CDR3 loop: CASSQTRQLNYEQYF. The CDR3 coding sequence is TGCGCCAGCAGCCAGACTCGACAGCTGAACTACGAGCAGTACTTC. The genes are TRBV4-3 and TRBJ2-7; weak D call: TRBD1 (5 bases). Trimming stripped 3 bases from V and 3 bases from J, with 15 bases between. The CDR3 is 15 residues long. CDR1 is LGHNA, CDR2 YSLEER, per germline.